Listed here are 16 T cell receptor beta chains from one sample, sequenced in a study of blood T cell repertoires in COVID-19. The data were produced by immunoSEQ multiplex PCR, yet TCRdb's version contains in-frame clones alone and is incomplete. The sample shows hundreds of thousands of clones, around 86% of them seen only once. The sequencing input was peripheral blood. Receptor source: a woman aged 25 to 39 with active or convalescent COVID-19.

CDR3 bases: TGCGCCAGCAGCTCCGTTGGACTAGCGGGAGGGGAGATCGGTGAGCAGTTCTTC. Translation: CASSSVGLAGGEIGEQFF. The V and J genes are TRBV5-1 and TRBJ2-1; 15 bases are a match to TRBD2. Trimming cost V 3 bases and J 9 bases; bases outside gene matches: 13. The germline gives CDR1 SGHRS, CDR2 YFSETQ. The CDR3 runs 18 residues.

This clone appeared a single time. The chain combines TRBV7-8 with TRBJ2-3, with TRBD2 matching over 7 bases. The germline V gene encodes CDR1 SGHVS and CDR2 FQNEAQ. The CDR3 runs to 15 residues. With 0 bases clipped from V and 5 bases from J, the junction kept 5 bases outside the gene matches. CDR3 sequence (DNA): TGTGCCAGCAGCTTAGCGTGGCGGGAGAGAGATACGCAGTATTTT. Its protein is CASSLAWRERDTQYF.

The V and J genes are TRBV30 and TRBJ1-1, with 7 bases matching TRBD1. This CDR3 comprises 11 residues. Germline trimming cut 8 bases from V and 6 bases from J; bases unmatched to any gene: 6. Germline lookup yields CDR1 GTSNPN and CDR2 SVGIG (reference sequence). CDR3 residues: CARSQGAEAFF. DNA for the CDR3: TGTGCCAGATCGCAGGGGGCTGAAGCTTTCTTT.

The gene calls are TRBV27 and TRBJ1-1; possibly TRBD1 for D (5 bases). Germline V gene data show CDR1 as MNHEY and CDR2 as SMNVEV (reference sequence). Deletions cut 5 bases from V and 2 bases from J, with 15 bases between. The CDR3 sequence is 15 residues long. CDR3 region: CASSRGSGSNTEAFF. In DNA form, the CDR3 reads TGTGCCAGCAGTCGGGGGTCGGGGTCAAACACTGAAGCTTTCTTT.

The V and J genes are TRBV18 and TRBJ1-2, with a tentative D call TRBD1 (5 bases). The germline CDR1 and CDR2 sequences are KGHSH and LQKENI. The CDR3 sequence is 13 residues long. The V end was cut by 2 bases, the J end by 4 bases, with 8 bases between. CDR3 sequence reads: CASSPSGGYGYTF. CDR3 bases: TGTGCCAGCTCACCATCGGGGGGCTATGGCTACACCTTC.

The chain is built from TRBV5-8 and TRBJ1-1; D is perhaps TRBD1 (6 bases). Germline CDR1 SGHTS, CDR2 YDEGEE. CDR3 length: 16 amino acids. V gave up 2 bases and J gave up 6 bases, with 20 bases separating them. CDR3 nucleotides: TGTGCCAGCAGCTTCCGCAATACGAGGCCAGGGGCTGAAGCTTTCTTT. This translates into CASSFRNTRPGAEAFF.

The DNA for the CDR3 is TGTGCCAGCAGCTTAGGGGATGGACAGGGTGAAAAACTGTTTTTT. Translating gives CASSLGDGQGEKLFF. The chain combines TRBV11-2 with TRBJ1-4, with 8 bases fitting TRBD1. The germline gives CDR1 SGHAT, CDR2 FQNNGV. This CDR3 comprises 15 residues. The ends lost 1 base at V and 7 bases at J; junction bases unmatched: 5.

This clone was seen a single time. The chain links TRBV13 to TRBJ1-2, with 7 positions matching TRBD1. This CDR3 spans 16 amino acids. Losses at the gene ends were 1 base for V and 8 bases for J; bases not matched to a gene: 13. CDR1 is PRHDT, CDR2 FYEKMQ, per germline (reference sequence). The CDR3 is CASSLALWDSRGGYTF. Written as DNA, the CDR3 is TGTGCCAGCAGCTTAGCTCTCTGGGACAGCCGGGGAGGCTACACCTTC.

Only one count was recorded for this clone. This rearrangement joins TRBV29-1 to TRBJ1-1; TRBD1 agrees at 8 bases. V trimming: 5 bases; J trimming: 2 bases; junction bases outside the gene matches: 4. This CDR3 comprises 13 residues. Looked up from germline, CDR1 is SQVTM and CDR2 is ANQGSEA. CDR3 sequence (DNA): TGCAGCGTTTGGACAGGGCTTAACACTGAAGCTTTCTTT. This gives the protein CSVWTGLNTEAFF.

The chain combines TRBV19 with TRBJ2-1, with 10 bases matching TRBD2. In germline, CDR1 is LNHDA, CDR2 SQIVND (reference sequence). Trimming at V came to 4 bases and at J to 0 bases, leaving 6 bases not matched to a gene. The CDR3 runs 17 residues. CDR3 loop: CASSTRTSGSSYNEQFF. CDR3 in DNA: TGTGCCAGTAGTACCCGGACTAGCGGTAGCTCCTACAATGAGCAGTTCTTC.

CDR3 sequence reads: CASSPQGILDQPQHF. The CDR3, as DNA: TGTGCCAGCTCACCTCAGGGTATTTTGGATCAGCCCCAGCATTTT. The chain combines TRBV18 with TRBJ1-5, with D tentatively TRBD1 (5 bases). Trimming pared 3 bases from V and 5 bases from J, leaving 14 bases between. The germline CDR1 and CDR2 sequences are KGHSH and LQKENI. CDR3 length: 15 residues.

CDR3: CASSDRTLVNEQFF. DNA of the CDR3: TGTGCCAGCAGCGATCGTACGCTAGTTAATGAGCAGTTCTTC. This chain links TRBV7-9 with TRBJ2-1, with no clear D. The V end lost 5 bases, the J end lost 7 bases, and 15 bases lay between the germline ends. Germline V gene lookup returns CDR1 SEHNR and CDR2 FQNEAQ (reference sequence). The CDR3 is 14 residues long.

V and J are TRBV3-1 (or the pseudogene TRBV3-2) and TRBJ2-7; D is possibly TRBD2 (5 bases). Germline V CDR1 and CDR2: LGHDT, YNNKEL (reference sequence). Trimming took off 2 bases at V and 7 bases at J, with 12 bases between the two ends. This CDR3 has 13 residues. Here the CDR3 DNA reads TGTGCCAGCAGCCAATACGCGGGCTGGGAGCAGTACTTC. It codes for CASSQYAGWEQYF.

The V call is TRBV6-5, the J call TRBJ1-4; 7 bases fit TRBD1. V trimming: 8 bases; J trimming: 4 bases; junction bases outside the gene matches: 7. CDR1 and CDR2 (germline): MNHEY, SVGAGI. CDR3 length: 14 residues. This CDR3 is CASSVGQVNEKLFF. In nucleotides, the CDR3 is TGTGCCAGCTCCGTAGGACAGGTTAATGAAAAACTGTTTTTT.

The V gene is TRBV10-1, the J gene TRBJ1-4; 7 bases are shared with TRBD1. The CDR3 is 18 amino acids. V was clipped by 8 bases and J by 0 bases; unmatched bases: 15. Germline V CDR1 and CDR2: WNHNN, SYGVQD (reference sequence). The CDR3 bases are TGCGCCAGCTGGAAGAGACAGGGACGCCATTCAACTAATGAAAAACTGTTTTTT. This gives the protein CASWKRQGRHSTNEKLFF.

This clone was found a few times. V and J are TRBV6-6 and TRBJ1-2; a weak D match, TRBD1 (5 bases). The CDR3 length is 13 residues. Germline V gives CDR1 MNHNY, CDR2 SVGAGI (reference sequence). The ends were cut back, 7 bases at V and 5 bases at J, with 14 bases in the middle. CDR3 amino acids: CASKPGEGYGYTF. CDR3 bases: TGTGCCAGCAAACCGGGAGAGGGGTATGGCTACACCTTC.